The T cell receptor beta chain under discussion was sequenced for a study of control samples from healthy donors and cancer patients. In germline, CDR1 is SGHNT, CDR2 YYREEE (reference sequence). This CDR3 has 14 residues. Trimming stripped 2 bases from V and 1 base from J, with 9 bases between. Measured with immunoSEQ multiplex PCR; TCRdb has only the in-frame clones, and not every one. The sample has roughly 120,000 clones; about 92% are singletons. Material for sequencing was PBMCs. The chain employs TRBV5-4 and TRBJ2-5; D may match TRBD1 or TRBD2 (5 bases each). The TCR was taken from a man aged 50 to 60 with head and neck cancer. The CDR3 loop reads CASSLWGTQETQYF. In DNA form, the CDR3 reads TGTGCCAGCAGCTTATGGGGGACCCAAGAGACCCAGTACTTC.